This T cell receptor (beta chain) was identified during a study of blood T cell repertoires in COVID-19. Looking at the study overall: Spain, Italy and the United States supplied samples that represented acute and convalescent COVID-19. T cells, B-cell-depleted T cells, or PBMCs supplied cDNA or gDNA.

It was during active infection that Seattle patients were enrolled and then longitudinally followed. In the source study's methods: Counts of nucleated cells, estimated from reference gene primer amplification, were obtained. Sequencing was performed with immunoSEQ multiplex PCR; in TCRdb, only in-frame clones are kept and a portion is missing. D and trimming come from the DNA, and the V and J calls and clone size come from that table. In the table there are approximately 440,000 clones, 88% of which are singletons. The germline V gene encodes CDR1 SNHLY and CDR2 FYNNEI. The J segment lost 3 bases and the V segment lost 8 bases, leaving 6 bases of the junction unmatched. This CDR3 has 15 amino acids.

The clonotype comes from a woman between 50 and 59 years old with COVID-19, enrolled during active disease. The sample was peripheral blood. The chain links TRBV2 to TRBJ1-4; 10 nucleotides match TRBD1. The CDR3 DNA reads TGTGCCAGCCGGGACAGGGGTTCAGCTAATGAAAAACTGTTTTTT. Protein product: CASRDRGSANEKLFF.